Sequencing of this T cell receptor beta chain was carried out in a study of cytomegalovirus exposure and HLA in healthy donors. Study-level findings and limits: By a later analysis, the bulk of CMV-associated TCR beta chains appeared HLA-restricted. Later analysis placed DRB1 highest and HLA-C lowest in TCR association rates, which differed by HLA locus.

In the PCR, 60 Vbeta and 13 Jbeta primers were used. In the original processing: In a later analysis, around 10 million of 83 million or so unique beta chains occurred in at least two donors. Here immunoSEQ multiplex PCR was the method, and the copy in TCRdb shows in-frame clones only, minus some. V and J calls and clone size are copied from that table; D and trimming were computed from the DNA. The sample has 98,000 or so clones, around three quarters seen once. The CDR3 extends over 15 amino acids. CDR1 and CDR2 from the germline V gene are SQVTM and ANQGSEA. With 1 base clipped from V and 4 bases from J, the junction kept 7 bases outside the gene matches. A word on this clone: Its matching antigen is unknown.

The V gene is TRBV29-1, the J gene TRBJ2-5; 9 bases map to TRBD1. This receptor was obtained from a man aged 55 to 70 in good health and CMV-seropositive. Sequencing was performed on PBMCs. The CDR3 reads CSVEARDRVRETQYF. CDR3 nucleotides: TGCAGCGTTGAAGCAAGGGACAGGGTCAGAGAGACCCAGTACTTC.